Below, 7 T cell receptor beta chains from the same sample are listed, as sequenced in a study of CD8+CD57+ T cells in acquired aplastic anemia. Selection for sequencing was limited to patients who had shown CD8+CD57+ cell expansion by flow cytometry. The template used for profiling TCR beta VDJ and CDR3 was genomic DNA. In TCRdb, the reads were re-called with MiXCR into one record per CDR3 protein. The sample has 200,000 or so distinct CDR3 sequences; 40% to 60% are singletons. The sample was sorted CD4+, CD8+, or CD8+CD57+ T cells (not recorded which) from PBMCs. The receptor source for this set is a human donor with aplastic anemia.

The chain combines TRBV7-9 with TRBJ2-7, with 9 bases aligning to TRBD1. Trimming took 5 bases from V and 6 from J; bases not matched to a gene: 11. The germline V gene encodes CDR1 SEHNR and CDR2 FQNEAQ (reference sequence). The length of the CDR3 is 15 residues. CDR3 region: CASSPRDRDPSEQYF. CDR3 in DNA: TGTGCCAGCAGCCCCAGGGACAGGGACCCTAGCGAGCAGTACTTC.

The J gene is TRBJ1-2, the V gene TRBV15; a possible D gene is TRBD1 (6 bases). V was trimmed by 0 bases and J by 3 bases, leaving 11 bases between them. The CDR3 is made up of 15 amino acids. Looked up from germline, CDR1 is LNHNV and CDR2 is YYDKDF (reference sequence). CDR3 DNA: TGTGCCACCAGCAGAGATAGGGGGGTCGACTATGGCTACACCTTC. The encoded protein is CATSRDRGVDYGYTF.

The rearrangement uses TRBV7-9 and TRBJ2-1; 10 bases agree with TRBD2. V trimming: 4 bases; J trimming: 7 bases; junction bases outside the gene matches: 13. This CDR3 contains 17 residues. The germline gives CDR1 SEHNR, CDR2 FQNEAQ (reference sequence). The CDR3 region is CASSSMGSGRASNEQFF. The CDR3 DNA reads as TGTGCCAGCAGCTCCATGGGCAGCGGGAGGGCTAGTAATGAGCAGTTCTTC.

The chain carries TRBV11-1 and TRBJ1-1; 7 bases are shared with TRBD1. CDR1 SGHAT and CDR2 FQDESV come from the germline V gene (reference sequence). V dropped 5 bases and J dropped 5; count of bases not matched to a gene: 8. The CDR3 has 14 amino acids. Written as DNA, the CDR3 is TGTGCCAGCAGCGGAGACAGGGCCCGTACTGAAGCTTTCTTT. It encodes CASSGDRARTEAFF.

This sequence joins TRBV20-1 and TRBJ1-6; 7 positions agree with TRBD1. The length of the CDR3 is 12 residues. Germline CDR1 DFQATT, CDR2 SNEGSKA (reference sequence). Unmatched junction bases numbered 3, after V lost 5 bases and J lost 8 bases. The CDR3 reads CSAVDRDSPLHF. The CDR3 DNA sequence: TGCAGTGCTGTCGACAGGGATTCACCCCTCCACTTT.

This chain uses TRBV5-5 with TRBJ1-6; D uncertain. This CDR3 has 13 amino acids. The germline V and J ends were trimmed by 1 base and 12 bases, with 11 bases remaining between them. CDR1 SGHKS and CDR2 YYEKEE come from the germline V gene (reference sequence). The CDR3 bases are TGTGCCAGCAGCTTGTTGGCATACCTACCCCTCCACTTT. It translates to CASSLLAYLPLHF.

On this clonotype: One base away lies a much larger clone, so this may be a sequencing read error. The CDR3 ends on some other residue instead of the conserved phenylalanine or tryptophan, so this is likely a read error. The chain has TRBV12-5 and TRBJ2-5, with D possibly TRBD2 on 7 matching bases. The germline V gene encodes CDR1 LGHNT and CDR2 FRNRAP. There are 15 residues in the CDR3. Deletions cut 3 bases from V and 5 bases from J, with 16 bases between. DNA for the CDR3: TGTGCTAGTGGTTTAGGGGGGGGGACGGGTGAGACCCAGTACTCC. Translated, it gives CASGLGGGTGETQYS.